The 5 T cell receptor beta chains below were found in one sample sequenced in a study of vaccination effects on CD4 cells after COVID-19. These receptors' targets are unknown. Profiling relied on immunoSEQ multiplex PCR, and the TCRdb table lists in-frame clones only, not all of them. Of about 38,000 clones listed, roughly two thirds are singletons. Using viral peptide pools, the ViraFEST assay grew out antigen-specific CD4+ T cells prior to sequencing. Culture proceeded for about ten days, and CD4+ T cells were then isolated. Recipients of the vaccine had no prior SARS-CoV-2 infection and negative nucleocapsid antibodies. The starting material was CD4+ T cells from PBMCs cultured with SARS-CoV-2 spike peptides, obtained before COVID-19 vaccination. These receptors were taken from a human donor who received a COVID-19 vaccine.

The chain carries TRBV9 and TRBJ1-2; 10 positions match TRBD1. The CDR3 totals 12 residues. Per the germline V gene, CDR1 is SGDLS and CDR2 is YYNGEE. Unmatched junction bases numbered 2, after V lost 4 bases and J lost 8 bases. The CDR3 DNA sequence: TGTGCCAGCAGCTCGGGACAGGGGGGCTACACCTTC. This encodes CASSSGQGGYTF.

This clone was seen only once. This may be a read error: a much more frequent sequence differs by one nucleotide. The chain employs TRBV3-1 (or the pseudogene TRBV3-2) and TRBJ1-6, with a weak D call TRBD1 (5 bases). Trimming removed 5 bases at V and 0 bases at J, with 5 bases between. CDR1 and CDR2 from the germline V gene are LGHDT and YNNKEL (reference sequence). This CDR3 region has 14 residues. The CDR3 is CASSDSSYNSPLHF. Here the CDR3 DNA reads TGTGCCAGCAGCGACAGCTCCTATAATTCACCCCTCCACTTT.

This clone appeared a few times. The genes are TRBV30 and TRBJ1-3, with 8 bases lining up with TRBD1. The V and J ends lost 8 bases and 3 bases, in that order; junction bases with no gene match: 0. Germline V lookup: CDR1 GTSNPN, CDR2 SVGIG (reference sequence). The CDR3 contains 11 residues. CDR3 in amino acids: CAGTGGNTIYF. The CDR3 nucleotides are TGTGCCGGGACAGGTGGAAACACCATATATTTT.

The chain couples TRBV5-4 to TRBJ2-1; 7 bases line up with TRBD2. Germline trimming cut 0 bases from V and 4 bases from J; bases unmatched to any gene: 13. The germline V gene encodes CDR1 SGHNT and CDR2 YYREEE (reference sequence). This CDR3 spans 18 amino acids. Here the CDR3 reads CASSLVFPGTTYYNEQFF. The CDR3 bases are TGTGCCAGCAGCTTGGTTTTTCCCGGGACTACATATTACAATGAGCAGTTCTTC.

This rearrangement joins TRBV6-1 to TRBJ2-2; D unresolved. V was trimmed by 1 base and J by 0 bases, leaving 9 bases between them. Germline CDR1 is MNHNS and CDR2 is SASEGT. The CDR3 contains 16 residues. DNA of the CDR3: TGTGCCAGCAGTGAAGGGCCTCTCCCGAACACCGGGGAGCTGTTTTTT. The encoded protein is CASSEGPLPNTGELFF.